The 9 T cell receptor beta chains below were found in one sample sequenced in a study of OX40 agonist ivuxolimab in advanced cancers. Some clones are missing from TCRdb's copy, which holds only in-frame ones; the method was immunoSEQ multiplex PCR. The repertoire has 90,000 to 100,000 clones, roughly nine tenths of them found once; the top ten carry 0.3% to 0.4%. The sample consisted of CD4+ or CD8+ T cells sorted from blood, taken in a trial of the OX40 agonist ivuxolimab. Receptors were obtained from an adult with an advanced solid tumor such as melanoma, head and neck, liver or kidney cancer.

This chain links TRBV2 with TRBJ2-1, with 9 bases lining up with TRBD1. Germline CDR1 SNHLY, CDR2 FYNNEI. The length of the CDR3 is 14 residues. Trimming cost V 8 bases and J 7 bases; bases outside gene matches: 9. CDR3 DNA sequence: TGTGCCAGCGAATCGGGACAGGGCACAAATGAGCAGTTCTTC. It specifies CASESGQGTNEQFF.

The gene calls are TRBV13 and TRBJ1-2; D call uncertain. This CDR3 comprises 14 residues. V gave up 1 base and J gave up 2 bases, with 8 bases separating them. Germline-derived CDR1 and CDR2 are PRHDT and FYEKMQ (reference sequence). Here the CDR3 DNA reads TGTGCCAGCAGCTTAGAGAACAGAAACTATGGCTACACCTTC. Its translation: CASSLENRNYGYTF.

V gene TRBV19 combines with J gene TRBJ2-7; perhaps TRBD2 as D (5 bases). V was cut by 4 bases and J by 6 bases, with 13 bases left in between. The CDR3 runs to 13 residues. Germline V lookup: CDR1 LNHDA, CDR2 SQIVND (reference sequence). The CDR3 spells CASSTNRGSEQYF. The DNA for the CDR3 is TGTGCCAGTAGTACAAATCGGGGTTCCGAGCAGTACTTC.

CDR3 nucleotides: TGCGCCAGCAGCCCTATAGCAGCGGGCCGGTCTTACATTCAGTACTTC. Protein product: CASSPIAAGRSYIQYF. V is TRBV5-1 and J is TRBJ2-4; D is perhaps TRBD2 (6 bases). The V gene's germline CDR1 is SGHRS and CDR2 YFSETQ. V lost 4 bases to trimming and J lost 8 bases, with 22 bases between them. The CDR3 is 16 residues long.

This chain joins TRBV19 and TRBJ1-4; D unclear. CDR3 length: 13 amino acids. V lost 5 bases, J lost 8 bases, and 12 bases lay in between. Germline V CDR1 and CDR2: LNHDA, SQIVND (reference sequence). In nucleotides, the CDR3 is TGTGCCAGTAGTCCCCGGATGAGGGAAAAACTGTTTTTT. Translating it yields CASSPRMREKLFF.

V is TRBV2 and J is TRBJ1-4; maybe TRBD1 (5 bases). V was clipped by 8 bases and J by 7 bases, with 17 bases between them. Looked up from germline, CDR1 is SNHLY and CDR2 is FYNNEI. This CDR3 spans 14 amino acids. The CDR3 loop reads CASSVGRGGEKLFF. In DNA form, the CDR3 reads TGTGCCAGCTCGGTGGGGAGGGGTGGTGAAAAACTGTTTTTT.

The chain employs TRBV20-1 and TRBJ1-2; a possible D gene is TRBD1 (5 bases). This CDR3 has 11 residues. Germline V gives CDR1 DFQATT, CDR2 SNEGSKA (reference sequence). V lost 7 bases and J 3 bases, leaving 9 bases between the germline ends. CDR3 residues: CSDQGYYGYTF. Here the CDR3 DNA reads TGCAGTGACCAGGGATACTATGGCTACACCTTC.

This CDR3 is CASTQQGVAKLFF. In nucleotides, the CDR3 is TGTGCCAGCACTCAACAGGGGGTGGCAAAACTGTTTTTT. This chain links TRBV28 with TRBJ1-4; 8 bases are a match to TRBD1. Germline V gene data show CDR1 as MDHEN and CDR2 as SYDVKM. V lost 7 bases and J lost 10; bases outside the gene matches: 8. The CDR3 consists of 13 residues.

This clone was observed a few times. The rearrangement joins TRBV19 to TRBJ2-7, with TRBD1 identical over 9 bases. The junction had 6 bases not matched to a gene; V was cut back by 0 bases and J by 3 bases. Germline CDR1 is LNHDA and CDR2 is SQIVND (reference sequence). There are 16 residues in the CDR3. The chain's CDR3 is CASSIEPGTGYYEQYF. CDR3 sequence (DNA): TGTGCCAGTAGTATAGAACCCGGGACAGGGTACTACGAGCAGTACTTC.